One and the same sample provided the 4 T cell receptor beta chains below, sequenced in a study of T cells in Graves' hyperthyroidism and ophthalmopathy. Authors of the study amplified TCR beta CDR3 regions from RNA transcripts. When the TCR CDR3 underwent first-round RT-PCR, the HTBI primer set was used. TCRdb itself ran the multiplex PCR reads through MiXCR, one entry per CDR3 protein. This sample has some 740,000 distinct CDR3 sequences, with approximately 15% found just once. The sequencing sample was made of blood. The receptors stem from a woman in her late teens or twenties with Graves' hyperthyroidism.

This clonotype was seen ten or more times. In nucleotides, the CDR3 is TGTGCCAGCAGCTTCCCTTTGGCGGGTAGCGACGAGCAGTACTTC. It translates to CASSFPLAGSDEQYF. The chain joins TRBV7-8 to TRBJ2-7, with a weak D call TRBD2 (5 bases). Germline values: CDR1 SGHVS, CDR2 FQNEAQ. The V end was cut by 3 bases, the J end by 5 bases, with 17 bases between. The CDR3 covers 15 residues.

This clonotype came up many times. The chain couples TRBV3-1 to TRBJ2-2; either TRBD1 or TRBD2 may supply D (5 bases each). V lost 6 bases, J lost 8 bases, and 13 bases lay in between. This CDR3 comprises 13 residues. CDR1 is LGHDT and CDR2 is YNNKEL in the germline V gene (reference sequence). The CDR3 here is CASRPGRRGELFF. The CDR3 nucleotides are TGTGCCAGCAGGCCGGGACGCCGAGGGGAGCTGTTTTTT.

This clonotype was seen ten or more times. The DNA for the CDR3 is TGTGCCACCCGTAACGGGGGTGAAGAAAAACTGTTTTTT. It translates to CATRNGGEEKLFF. V gene TRBV15 combines with J gene TRBJ1-4; maybe TRBD1 (5 bases). Germline CDR1 LNHNV, CDR2 YYDKDF (reference sequence). V gave up 8 bases and J gave up 8 bases, with 15 bases separating them. The length of the CDR3 is 13 residues. The full variable domain, completed using reference TRBV15 and TRBJ1-4, is DAMVIQNPRYQVTQFGKPVTLSCSQTLNHNVMYWYQQKSSQAPKLLFHYYDKDFNNEADTPDNFQSRRPNTSFCFLDIRSPGLGDTAMYLCATRNGGEEKLFFGSGTQLSVL.

This sequence joins TRBV2 and TRBJ1-2, with D hard to call. CDR3 length: 10 residues. The V gene's germline CDR1 is SNHLY and CDR2 FYNNEI. V shed 4 bases and J shed 6 bases, with 3 bases lying between them. The CDR3 coding sequence is TGTGCCAGCAGTGTAAATGGCTACACCTTC. Its translation: CASSVNGYTF.